The 12 T cell receptor beta chains given below trace back to one sample, sequenced in a study of spatial heterogeneity in lung cancer. Study-level points and caveats: Expanded alpha and beta TCR counts within tumors tracked tumor mutation counts.

TCRdb processed the 5' RACE reads anew with MiXCR; each CDR3 protein has one entry. The table lists roughly 2,000 distinct CDR3 sequences, about 3% of them singletons. These receptors lack a known antigen. Time point meaning: sample taken at primary tumor resection. This specimen was lung tumor tissue, taken at surgery. These receptors all come from a female donor with early-stage non-small cell lung cancer.

This clonotype has at least ten counts. The chain recombines TRBV2 with TRBJ1-2; no clear D gene. Germline CDR1 and CDR2: SNHLY and FYNNEI. The CDR3 covers 15 residues. The V end was cut by 7 bases, the J end by 0 bases, with 15 bases between. In nucleotides, the CDR3 is TGTGCCAGCAAGGGCCAGGCTTTAGCTAACTATGGCTACACCTTC. Translating it yields CASKGQALANYGYTF.

By share, this clonotype counts as medium-sized. The chain joins TRBV2 to TRBJ2-4; 7 nucleotides match TRBD1. Germline V gene data show CDR1 as SNHLY and CDR2 as FYNNEI. J lost 8 bases, V lost 5 bases, and 9 bases had no gene match. This CDR3 region has 14 residues. The CDR3 DNA reads TGTGCCAGCAGTAATAACAGGGGACCGGACATTCAGTACTTC. Amino acids: CASSNNRGPDIQYF.

By its share, this clonotype is medium-sized. The J gene is TRBJ2-5, the V gene TRBV18, with D perhaps matching TRBD1 or TRBD2 (5 bases each). The germline gives CDR1 KGHSH, CDR2 LQKENI. This CDR3 is built from 15 residues. The germline V and J ends were trimmed by 1 base and 6 bases, with 15 bases remaining between them. The CDR3 sequence is CASSPRDGRQKTQYF. CDR3 sequence (DNA): TGTGCCAGCTCACCACGGGACGGACGACAGAAGACCCAGTACTTC.

By share of the sample, this clonotype is medium-sized. V usage is TRBV25-1 and J usage is TRBJ2-7; 11 bases align to TRBD2. Germline V CDR1 and CDR2: MGHDK, SYGVNS. The ends lost 3 bases at V and 1 base at J; junction bases unmatched: 2. This CDR3 spans 15 amino acids. The CDR3 reads CASSEGLAVSYEQYF. The DNA for the CDR3 is TGTGCCAGCAGTGAGGGACTAGCGGTATCCTACGAGCAGTACTTC.

This clonotype was counted many times. The gene calls are TRBV12-3 or TRBV12-4 and TRBJ1-5, with D perhaps TRBD1 (5 bases). Trimming took off 4 bases at V and 2 bases at J, with 9 bases between the two ends. This CDR3 is built from 14 residues. This CDR3 reads CASSWQGGNQPQHF. In DNA, the CDR3 is TGTGCCAGCAGTTGGCAGGGAGGCAATCAGCCCCAGCATTTT.

Relative to its sample, this clonotype is large. The gene calls are TRBV6-1 and TRBJ2-7, with TRBD2 matching over 9 bases. V shed 1 base, J shed 2 bases, and the junction held 6 bases outside the gene matches. Germline V lookup: CDR1 MNHNS, CDR2 SASEGT. This CDR3 contains 16 residues. In DNA, the CDR3 is TGTGCCAGCAGTGAAGGAGTTAGCGGGGGCCCCTACGAGCAGTACTTC. Translation gives CASSEGVSGGPYEQYF.

This clonotype is labeled as medium-sized. The chain has TRBV20-1 and TRBJ2-7; D tentatively fits TRBD1 or TRBD2 (5 bases each). Deletions cut 4 bases from V and 2 bases from J, with 15 bases between. This CDR3 is 14 amino acids long. The germline gives CDR1 DFQATT, CDR2 SNEGSKA (reference sequence). CDR3: CSANGGAIAYEQYF. In DNA, the CDR3 is TGCAGTGCTAATGGGGGAGCGATTGCCTACGAGCAGTACTTC.

Judged by abundance, this clonotype is large. The CDR3 spells CAWNRPGTSNEQYF. The CDR3 DNA reads TGTGCCTGGAACCGACCCGGGACGTCCAACGAGCAGTACTTC. The rearrangement links TRBV30 to TRBJ2-7; D is perhaps TRBD1 or TRBD2 (5 bases each). Germline V gene sequence: CDR1 GTSNPN, CDR2 SVGIG (reference sequence). V gave up 4 bases and J gave up 5 bases, with 18 bases separating them. CDR3 length: 14 amino acids.

In this sample, this clonotype is medium-sized. The chain is built from TRBV4-3 and TRBJ1-2; D is unclear. Germline values: CDR1 LGHNA, CDR2 YSLEER. The CDR3 sequence is 14 residues long. V lost 0 bases and J 1 base, leaving 6 bases between the germline ends. The CDR3 DNA sequence: TGCGCCAGCAGCCAAGAGCTCGGTAACTATGGCTACACCTTC. This gives the protein CASSQELGNYGYTF.

This clonotype is labeled medium-sized. This chain uses TRBV7-2 with TRBJ2-7, with 8 bases identical to TRBD2. Germline assignment: CDR1 SGHTA and CDR2 FQGNSA. V gave up 4 bases and J gave up 0 bases; unmatched junction bases: 8. CDR3 length: 16 residues. CDR3 sequence reads: CASSSSTGGSSYEQYF. The CDR3 DNA sequence: TGTGCCAGCAGCTCGAGCACGGGGGGGAGCTCCTACGAGCAGTACTTC.

This clonotype rates as medium-sized. V usage is TRBV20-1 and J usage is TRBJ1-6, with D possibly matching TRBD1 (5 bases). There are 14 residues in the CDR3. V was pared by 3 bases and J by 7 bases, with 13 bases between. Germline V CDR1 and CDR2: DFQATT, SNEGSKA (reference sequence). The CDR3 region is CSASSGLTNSPLHF. Written as DNA, the CDR3 is TGCAGTGCTAGTTCAGGGTTAACAAATTCACCCCTCCACTTT.

This clonotype is categorized as medium-sized. This chain links TRBV5-1 with TRBJ1-2; tentative D call: TRBD1 (5 bases). Germline CDR1 and CDR2: SGHRS and YFSETQ. This CDR3 is 15 amino acids long. Trimming took off 0 bases at V and 6 bases at J, with 15 bases between the two ends. CDR3 sequence reads: CASSLEVVRGDGYTF. CDR3 DNA: TGCGCCAGCAGCTTGGAAGTTGTGAGGGGAGATGGCTACACCTTC.